This TCR beta chain appears in the sequencing data of a study of blood T cells in healthy people across ages. There are a few counts of this clonotype. CDR1 is MNHNY and CDR2 is SVGAGI in the germline V gene (reference sequence). V was pared by 6 bases and J by 5 bases, with 6 bases of the junction left unmatched. The CDR3 contains 15 residues. A second PCR of 7 to 11 cycles used a sample-barcoded 5' primer and a J-beta primer mix. TCRdb called the 5' RACE reads again in MiXCR, with one record for every CDR3 protein. Among about 1.1 million distinct CDR3 sequences listed, approximately 38% were seen once.

The chain recombines TRBV6-6 with TRBJ2-3; 12 bases align to TRBD1. The receptor was isolated from a man younger than 35 in good health. The material sequenced was blood. The CDR3 region has the DNA TGTGCCAGCAGCTCCCGGGACAGGGGGCAAGATACGCAGTATTTT. Protein: CASSSRDRGQDTQYF.